This TCR beta chain was documented in a study of blood T cell repertoires in COVID-19 (dated by TCRdb to 2019 to 2021). A note on the overall study: Samples covering the acute and convalescent phases of COVID-19 were provided by collaborators in the United States, Italy and Spain. The prospective study material was composed of cDNA or gDNA derived from T cells, B-cell-depleted T cells, or PBMCs. Subjects who had been exposed to COVID-19, were actively infected with it, or had recovered from it provided the deeply sampled blood TCRbeta repertoires that made up the dataset. A freely available public database, intended as a resource for researchers studying the immune response to SARS-CoV-2, is where the repertoires were released. The samples were drawn from the first 160 participants of the ongoing ImmuneRACE study and from 950 to 1,500 subjects provided by 6 global collaborators. A de-identified subject ID, COVID-19 status, age in years and sex were almost always included in the sample metadata. Where available, HLA class I and class II types were taken from metadata supplied by the sample provider and were not determined by assay-based typing.

Results the study describes overall, beyond this receptor: How much clinical and demographic metadata was included differed by source and by participant, and the metadata was provided uncurated.

TCRbeta CDR3 regions were amplified from genomic DNA using the immunoSEQ Assay, a bias-controlled multiplex PCR. Under the source paper's analysis protocol: The number of nucleated cells in each sample was estimated from the amplification of reference gene primers within the assay. Sequence reads were collapsed and filtered to measure the absolute abundance of every unique TCRbeta CDR3 rearrangement. For each sample, productive Simpson clonality was calculated as the square root of Simpson's diversity index over productive rearrangements. TCRdb obtained this table from immuneACCESS and retained in-frame rearrangements with V and J assigned. These tables miss some clones; where compared with another copy, unresolved V genes account for less than half of the shortfall, and the remainder is unexplained. V and J calls and clone size are copied from that table; D and trimming were computed from the DNA. Across this sample there are over 30,000 clones, with around nine tenths seen only once. Of the sample, 62% falls within the top ten clones.

On this clone: Its antigen has not been determined. No per-base quality is available; no much larger clone lies one base away.

Trimming removed 3 bases from V and 10 bases from J, leaving 13 bases between the germline ends. CDR1 and CDR2, per the germline V gene, are MDHEN and SYDVKM. The CDR3 numbers 13 residues from cysteine through phenylalanine. CDR3 DNA only is kept here, 39 bases in frame from base 1. Each collaborating institution followed its own protocols to collect whole blood in K2EDTA tubes. For TCRbeta analysis, collaborator samples were shipped as frozen whole blood, as isolated PBMCs, or as DNA extracted from either sample type. The chain uses TRBV28 and TRBJ2-1; the best D guess is TRBD2, with 7 bases matching. Material for sequencing was peripheral blood. The sequence was collected from a man in his 70s with acute or convalescent COVID-19. Here the CDR3 is given as CASSLTGGWEQFF. The sequenced DNA: TGTGCCAGCAGTTTGACGGGGGGCTGGGAGCAGTTCTTC.